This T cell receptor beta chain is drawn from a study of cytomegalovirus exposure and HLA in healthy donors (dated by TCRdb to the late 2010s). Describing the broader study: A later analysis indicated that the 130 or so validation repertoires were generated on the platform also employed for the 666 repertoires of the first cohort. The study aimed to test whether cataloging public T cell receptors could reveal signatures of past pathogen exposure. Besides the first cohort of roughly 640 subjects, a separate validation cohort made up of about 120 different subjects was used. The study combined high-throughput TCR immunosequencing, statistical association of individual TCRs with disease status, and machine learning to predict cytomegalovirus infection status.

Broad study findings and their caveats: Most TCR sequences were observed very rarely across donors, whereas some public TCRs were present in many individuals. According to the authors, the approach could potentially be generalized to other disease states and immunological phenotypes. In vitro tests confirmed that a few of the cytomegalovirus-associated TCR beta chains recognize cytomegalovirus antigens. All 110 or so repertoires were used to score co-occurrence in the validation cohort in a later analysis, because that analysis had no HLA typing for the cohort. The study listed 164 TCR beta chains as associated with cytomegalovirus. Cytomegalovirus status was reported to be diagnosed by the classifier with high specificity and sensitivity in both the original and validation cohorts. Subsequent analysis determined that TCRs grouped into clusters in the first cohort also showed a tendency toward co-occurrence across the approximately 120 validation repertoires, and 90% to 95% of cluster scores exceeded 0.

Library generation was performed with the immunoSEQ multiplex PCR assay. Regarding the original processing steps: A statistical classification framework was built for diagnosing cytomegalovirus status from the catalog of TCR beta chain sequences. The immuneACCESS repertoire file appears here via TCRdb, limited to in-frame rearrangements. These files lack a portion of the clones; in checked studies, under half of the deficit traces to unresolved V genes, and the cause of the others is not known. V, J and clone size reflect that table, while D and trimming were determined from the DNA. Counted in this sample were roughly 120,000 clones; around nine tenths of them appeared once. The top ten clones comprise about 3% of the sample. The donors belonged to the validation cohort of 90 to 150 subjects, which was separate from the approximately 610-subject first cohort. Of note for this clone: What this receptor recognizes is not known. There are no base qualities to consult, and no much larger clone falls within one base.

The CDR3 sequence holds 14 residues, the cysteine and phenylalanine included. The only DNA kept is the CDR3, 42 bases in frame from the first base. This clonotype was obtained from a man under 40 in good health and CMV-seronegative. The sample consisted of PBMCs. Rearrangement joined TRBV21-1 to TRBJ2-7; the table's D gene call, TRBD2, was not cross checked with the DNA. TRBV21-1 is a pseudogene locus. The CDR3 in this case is CASTFDLPPGEQYF. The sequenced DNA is TGTGCCAGCACCTTCGATCTACCCCCCGGCGAGCAGTACTTC.